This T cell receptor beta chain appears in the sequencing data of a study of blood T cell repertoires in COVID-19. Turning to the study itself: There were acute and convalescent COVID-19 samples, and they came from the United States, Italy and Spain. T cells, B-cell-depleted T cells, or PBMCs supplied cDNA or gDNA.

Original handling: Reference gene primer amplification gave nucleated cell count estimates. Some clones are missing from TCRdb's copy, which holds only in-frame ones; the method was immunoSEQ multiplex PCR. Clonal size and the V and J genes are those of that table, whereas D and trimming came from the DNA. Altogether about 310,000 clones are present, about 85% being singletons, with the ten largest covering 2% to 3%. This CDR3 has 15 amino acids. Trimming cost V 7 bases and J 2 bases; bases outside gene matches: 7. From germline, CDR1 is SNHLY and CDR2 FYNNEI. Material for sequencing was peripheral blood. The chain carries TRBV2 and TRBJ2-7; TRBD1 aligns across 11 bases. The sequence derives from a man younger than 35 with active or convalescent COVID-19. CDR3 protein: CASITGQGGAYEQYF. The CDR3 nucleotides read TGTGCCAGCATTACGGGACAGGGGGGGGCCTACGAGCAGTACTTC.